This T cell receptor (beta chain) is from a study of technical replicates of blood from a handful of donors. Germline CDR1 reads SNHLY; CDR2 reads FYNNEI. The CDR3 is 12 amino acids. Trimming took off 5 bases at V and 4 bases at J, with 9 bases between the two ends. Profiled with immunoSEQ multiplex PCR; TCRdb holds only in-frame clones, not every one. The profile shows about 64,000 clones, roughly 90% of them singletons. This receptor was identified in a human donor in good health. Some clones in this sample may be carry-over from other donors' samples. The sequenced material came from PBMCs. The V gene is TRBV2, the J gene TRBJ2-7; no clear D. CDR3 amino acids: CASSFTRYEQYF. The CDR3 DNA is TGTGCCAGCAGTTTTACTCGGTACGAGCAGTACTTC. The entire variable domain, with the rest obtained from reference TRBV2 and TRBJ2-7, is as follows: EPEVTQTPSHQVTQMGQEVILRCVPISNHLYFYWYRQILGQKVEFLVSFYNNEISEKSEIFDDQFSVERPDGSNFTLKIRSTKLEDSAMYFCASSFTRYEQYFGPGTRLTVT.